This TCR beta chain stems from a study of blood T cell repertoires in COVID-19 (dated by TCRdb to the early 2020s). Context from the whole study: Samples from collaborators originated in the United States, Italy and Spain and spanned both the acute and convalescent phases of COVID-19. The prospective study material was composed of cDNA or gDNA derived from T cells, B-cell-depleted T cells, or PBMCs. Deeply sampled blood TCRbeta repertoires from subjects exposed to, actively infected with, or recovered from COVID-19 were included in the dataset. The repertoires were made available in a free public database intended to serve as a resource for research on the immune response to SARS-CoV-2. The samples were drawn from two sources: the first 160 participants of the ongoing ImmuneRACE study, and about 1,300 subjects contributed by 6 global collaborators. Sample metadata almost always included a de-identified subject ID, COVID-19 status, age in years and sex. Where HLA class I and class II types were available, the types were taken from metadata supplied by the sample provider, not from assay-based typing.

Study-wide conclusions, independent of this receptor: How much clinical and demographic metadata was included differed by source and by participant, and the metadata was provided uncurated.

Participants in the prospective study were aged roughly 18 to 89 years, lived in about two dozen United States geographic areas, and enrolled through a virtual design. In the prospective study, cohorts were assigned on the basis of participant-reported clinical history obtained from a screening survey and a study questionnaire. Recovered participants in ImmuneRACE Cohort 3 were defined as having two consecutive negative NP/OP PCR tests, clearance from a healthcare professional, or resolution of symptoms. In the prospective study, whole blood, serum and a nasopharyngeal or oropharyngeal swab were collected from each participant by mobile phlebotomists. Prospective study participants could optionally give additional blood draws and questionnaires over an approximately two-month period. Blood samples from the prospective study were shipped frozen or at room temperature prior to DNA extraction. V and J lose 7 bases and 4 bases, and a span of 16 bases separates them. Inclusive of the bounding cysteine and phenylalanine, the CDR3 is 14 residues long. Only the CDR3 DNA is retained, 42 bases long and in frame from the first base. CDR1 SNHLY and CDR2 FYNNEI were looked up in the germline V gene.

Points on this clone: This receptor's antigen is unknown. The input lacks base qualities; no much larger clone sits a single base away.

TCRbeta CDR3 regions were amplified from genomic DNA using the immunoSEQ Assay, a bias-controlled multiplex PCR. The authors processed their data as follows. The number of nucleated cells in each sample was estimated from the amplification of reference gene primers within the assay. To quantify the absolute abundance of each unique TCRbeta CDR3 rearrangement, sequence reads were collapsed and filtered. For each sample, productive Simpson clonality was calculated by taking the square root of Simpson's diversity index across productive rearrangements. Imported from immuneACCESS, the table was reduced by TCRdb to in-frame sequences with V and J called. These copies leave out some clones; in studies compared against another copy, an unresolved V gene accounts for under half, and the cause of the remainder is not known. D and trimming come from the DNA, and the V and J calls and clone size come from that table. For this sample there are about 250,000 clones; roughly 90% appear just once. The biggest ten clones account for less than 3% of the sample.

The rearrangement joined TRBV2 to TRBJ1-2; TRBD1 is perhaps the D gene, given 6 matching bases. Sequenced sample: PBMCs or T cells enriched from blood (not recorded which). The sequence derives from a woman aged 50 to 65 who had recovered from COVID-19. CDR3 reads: CASKEQGGSYGYTF. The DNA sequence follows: TGTGCCAGCAAGGAACAGGGTGGCTCCTATGGCTACACCTTC.